This TCR beta chain originates from a study of T cells in Graves' hyperthyroidism and ophthalmopathy. Study summary: Peripheral blood draws took place at initial diagnosis, ahead of any treatment.

This clonotype was seen more than once but under ten times. CDR1 and CDR2 from the germline V gene are SGHNT and YYREEE (reference sequence). CDR3 length equals 15 residues. Trimming took 3 bases from V and 4 from J; bases not matched to a gene: 8. Amplification of TCR beta CDR3 regions used RNA as the template. First-round RT-PCR with HTBI primers amplified the TCR CDR3 region. TCRdb analysed the multiplex PCR reads with MiXCR anew, one entry per CDR3 protein. The data hold some 600,000 distinct CDR3 sequences, with about 14% observed a single time. The chain carries TRBV5-4 and TRBJ2-7, with 9 nucleotides matching TRBD2. The sequence came from a woman aged 25 to 45 with Graves' hyperthyroidism that later progressed to Graves' ophthalmopathy. The material sequenced was blood. This chain's CDR3 is CASSSLLAGAYEQYF. The CDR3, as DNA: TGTGCCAGCAGCTCTCTCTTAGCGGGGGCTTACGAGCAGTACTTC.